This TCR beta chain derives from a study of T cells in Graves' hyperthyroidism and ophthalmopathy. Study information: Sampling of peripheral blood happened at initial diagnosis, prior to any treatment. Findings and caveats of the study: A model using 13 V-J features told ophthalmopathy apart from stable hyperthyroidism.

This clonotype was found a few times. The antigen is undetermined. RNA transcripts gave rise to amplified TCR beta CDR3 regions. First-round RT-PCR of the TCR CDR3 relied on the HTBI primer set. TCRdb used MiXCR to reprocess the multiplex PCR reads, holding one entry per CDR3 protein. The data hold more than 600,000 distinct CDR3 sequences, with around 17% observed a single time. Those patients with uncontrolled infection, other autoimmune disease, pregnancy or lactation were excluded. Each diagnosis drew on symptoms, thyroxine, TRAb, thyroid ultrasound and orbital computed tomography findings. The CDR3 consists of 13 residues. CDR1 SGHKS and CDR2 YYEKEE come from the germline V gene (reference sequence). The V gene lost 0 bases and the J gene lost 9 bases, with 10 bases spanning the gap.

The TCR comes from a man between 18 and 35 years old with Graves' hyperthyroidism. Sequenced sample: blood. The rearrangement links TRBV5-5 to TRBJ2-1; D is unclear. DNA of the CDR3: TGTGCCAGCAGCTTGGGGTGGGTCGGTGAGCAGTTCTTC. Protein: CASSLGWVGEQFF.